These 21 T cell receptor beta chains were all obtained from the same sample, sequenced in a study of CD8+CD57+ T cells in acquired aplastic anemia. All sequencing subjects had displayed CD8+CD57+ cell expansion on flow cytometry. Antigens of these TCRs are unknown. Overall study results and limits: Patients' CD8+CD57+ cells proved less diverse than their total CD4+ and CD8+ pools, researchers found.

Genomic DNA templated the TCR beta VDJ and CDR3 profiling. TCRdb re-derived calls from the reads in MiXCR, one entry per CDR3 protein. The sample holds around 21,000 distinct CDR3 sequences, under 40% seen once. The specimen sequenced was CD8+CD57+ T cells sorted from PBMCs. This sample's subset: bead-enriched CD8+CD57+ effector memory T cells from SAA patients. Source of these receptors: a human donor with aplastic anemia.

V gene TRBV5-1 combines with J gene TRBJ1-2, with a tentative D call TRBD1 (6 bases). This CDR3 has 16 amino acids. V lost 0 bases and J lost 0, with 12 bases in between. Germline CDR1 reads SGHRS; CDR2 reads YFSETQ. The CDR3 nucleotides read TGCGCCAGCAGCTTGGCGACAGGTACTTCTAACTATGGCTACACCTTC. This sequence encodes CASSLATGTSNYGYTF.

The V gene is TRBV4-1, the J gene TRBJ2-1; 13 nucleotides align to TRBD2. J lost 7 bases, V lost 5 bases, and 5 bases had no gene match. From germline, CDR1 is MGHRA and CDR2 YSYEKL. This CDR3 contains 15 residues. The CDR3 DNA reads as TGCGCCAGCAGCTTAACTAGCGGGAGGGCGAATGAGCAGTTCTTC. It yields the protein CASSLTSGRANEQFF.

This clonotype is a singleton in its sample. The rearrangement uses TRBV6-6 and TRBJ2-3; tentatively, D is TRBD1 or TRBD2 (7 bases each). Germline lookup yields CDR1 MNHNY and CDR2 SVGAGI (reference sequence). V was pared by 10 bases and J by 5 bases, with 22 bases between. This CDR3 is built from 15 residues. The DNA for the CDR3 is TGTGCCACCAGGGGGGGCGGGAGAGGCATAGATACGCAGTATTTT. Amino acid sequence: CATRGGGRGIDTQYF.

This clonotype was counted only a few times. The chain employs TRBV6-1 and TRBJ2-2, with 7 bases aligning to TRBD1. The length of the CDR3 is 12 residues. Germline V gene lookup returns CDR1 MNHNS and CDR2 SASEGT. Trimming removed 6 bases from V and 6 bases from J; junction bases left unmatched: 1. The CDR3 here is CASSQGAGELFF. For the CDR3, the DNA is TGTGCCAGCAGCCAGGGGGCCGGGGAGCTGTTTTTT.

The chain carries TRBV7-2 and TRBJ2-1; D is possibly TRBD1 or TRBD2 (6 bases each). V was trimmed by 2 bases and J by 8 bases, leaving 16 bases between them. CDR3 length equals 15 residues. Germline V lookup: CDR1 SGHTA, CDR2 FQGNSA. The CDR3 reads CASSLTAGQYDEQFF. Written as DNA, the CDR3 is TGTGCCAGCAGCTTAACCGCGGGACAATACGATGAGCAGTTCTTC.

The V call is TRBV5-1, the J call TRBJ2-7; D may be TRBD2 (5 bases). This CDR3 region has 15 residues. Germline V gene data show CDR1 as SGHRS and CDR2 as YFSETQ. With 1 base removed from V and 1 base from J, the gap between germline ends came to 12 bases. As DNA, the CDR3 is TGCGCCAGCAGCTTGTATGCGGGTGCATCCTACGAGCAGTACTTC. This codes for CASSLYAGASYEQYF.

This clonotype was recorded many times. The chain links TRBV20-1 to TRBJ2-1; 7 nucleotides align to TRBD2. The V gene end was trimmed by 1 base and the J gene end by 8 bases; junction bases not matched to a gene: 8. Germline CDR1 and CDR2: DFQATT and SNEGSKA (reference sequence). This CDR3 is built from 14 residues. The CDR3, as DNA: TGCAGTGCTAGAGTCGAGGGAGGGCCCCATGAGCAGTTCTTC. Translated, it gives CSARVEGGPHEQFF.

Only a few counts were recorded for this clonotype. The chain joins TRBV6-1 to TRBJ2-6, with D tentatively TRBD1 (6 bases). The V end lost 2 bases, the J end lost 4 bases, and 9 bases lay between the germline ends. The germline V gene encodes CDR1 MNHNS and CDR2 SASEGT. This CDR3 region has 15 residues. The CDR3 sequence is CASSEKGDGANVLTF. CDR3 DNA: TGTGCCAGCAGTGAAAAGGGGGACGGGGCCAACGTCCTGACTTTC.

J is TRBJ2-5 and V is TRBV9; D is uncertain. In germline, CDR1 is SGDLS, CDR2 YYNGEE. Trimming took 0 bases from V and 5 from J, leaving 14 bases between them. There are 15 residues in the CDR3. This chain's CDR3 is CASSVEGHRVETQYF. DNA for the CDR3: TGTGCCAGCAGCGTAGAAGGCCATAGGGTCGAGACCCAGTACTTC.

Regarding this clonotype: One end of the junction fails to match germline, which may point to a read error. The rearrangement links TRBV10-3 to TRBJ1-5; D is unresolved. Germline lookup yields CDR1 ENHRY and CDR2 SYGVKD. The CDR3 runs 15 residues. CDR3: CASSYSYGSNQPQHF. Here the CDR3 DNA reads TGTGCCAGCAGTTACAGTTATGGGAGCAATCAGCCCCAGCATTTT.

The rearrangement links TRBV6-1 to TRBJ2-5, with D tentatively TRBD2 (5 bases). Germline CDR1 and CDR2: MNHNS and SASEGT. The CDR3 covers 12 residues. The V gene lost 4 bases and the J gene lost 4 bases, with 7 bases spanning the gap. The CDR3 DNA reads TGTGCCAGCAGTGGTGAGGGAGAGACCCAGTACTTC. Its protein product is CASSGEGETQYF.

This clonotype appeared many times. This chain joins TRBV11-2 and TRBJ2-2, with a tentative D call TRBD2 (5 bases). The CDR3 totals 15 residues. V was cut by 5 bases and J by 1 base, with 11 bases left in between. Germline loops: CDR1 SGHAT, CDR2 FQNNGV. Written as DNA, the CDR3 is TGTGCCAGCAGCCCCCTGAGGGTGAACACCGGGGAGCTGTTTTTT. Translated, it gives CASSPLRVNTGELFF. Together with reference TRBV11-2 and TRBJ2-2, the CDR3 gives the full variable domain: EAGVAQSPRYKIIEKRQSVAFWCNPISGHATLYWYQQILGQGPKLLIQFQNNGVVDDSQLPKDRFSAERLKGVDSTLKIQPAKLEDSAVYLCASSPLRVNTGELFFGEGSRLTVL.

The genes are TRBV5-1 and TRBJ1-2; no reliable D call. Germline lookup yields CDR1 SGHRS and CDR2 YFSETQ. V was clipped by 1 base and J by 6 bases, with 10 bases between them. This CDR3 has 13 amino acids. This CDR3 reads CASSLWGADGYTF. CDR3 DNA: TGCGCCAGCAGCTTGTGGGGAGCGGATGGCTACACCTTC.

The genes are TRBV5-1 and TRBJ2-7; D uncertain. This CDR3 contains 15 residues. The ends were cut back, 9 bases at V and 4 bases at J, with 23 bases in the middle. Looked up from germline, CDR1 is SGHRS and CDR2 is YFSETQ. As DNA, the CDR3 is TGCGCCACCCCCCCCCCCCCCCCCCCCCCGTACGAGCAGTACTTC. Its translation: CATPPPPPPPYEQYF. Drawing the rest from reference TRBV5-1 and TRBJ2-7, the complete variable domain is KAGVTQTPRYLIKTRGQQVTLSCSPISGHRSVSWYQQTPGQGLQFLFEYFSETQRNKGNFPGRFSGRQFSNSRSEMNVSTLELGDSALYLCATPPPPPPPYEQYFGPGTRLTVT.

CDR3 nucleotides: TGTGCCAGCAGCTTAATAATCCAACTGATCGGCGGGGCCTCCTATAATTCACCCCTCCACTTT. Encoded protein: CASSLIIQLIGGASYNSPLHF. This sequence joins TRBV7-3 and TRBJ1-6; a possible D gene is TRBD1 (5 bases). Trimming left V 1 base short and J 0 bases short, with 22 bases between. In germline, CDR1 is SGHTA, CDR2 FQGTGA. The CDR3 is made up of 21 amino acids.

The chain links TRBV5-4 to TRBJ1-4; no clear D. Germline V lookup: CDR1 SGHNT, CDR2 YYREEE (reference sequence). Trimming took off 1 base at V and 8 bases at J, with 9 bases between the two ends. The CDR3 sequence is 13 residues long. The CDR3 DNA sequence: TGTGCCAGCAGCTTGATGGGCGACGAAAAACTGTTTTTT. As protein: CASSLMGDEKLFF.

DNA of the CDR3: TGTGCCACCGTCGCCACGACGGCTCAGCCCCAGCATTTT. As protein: CATVATTAQPQHF. The chain couples TRBV10-3 to TRBJ1-5; D is unclear. The V end lost 10 bases, the J end lost 6 bases, and 16 bases lay between the germline ends. The length of the CDR3 is 13 residues. In germline, CDR1 is ENHRY, CDR2 SYGVKD.

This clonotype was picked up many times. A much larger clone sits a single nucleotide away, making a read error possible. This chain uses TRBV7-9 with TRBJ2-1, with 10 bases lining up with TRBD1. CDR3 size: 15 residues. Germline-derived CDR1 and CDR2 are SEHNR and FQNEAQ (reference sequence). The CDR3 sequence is CAGSPGTGAWYEQFF. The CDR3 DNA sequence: TGTGCCGGCAGCCCAGGGACAGGGGCTTGGTATGAGCAGTTCTTC.

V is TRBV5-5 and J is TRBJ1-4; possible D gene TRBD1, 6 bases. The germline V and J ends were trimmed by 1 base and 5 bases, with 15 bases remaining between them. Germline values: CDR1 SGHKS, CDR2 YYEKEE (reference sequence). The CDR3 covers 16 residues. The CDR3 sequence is CASSLSTGGGNEKLFF. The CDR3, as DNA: TGTGCCAGCAGCTTGTCAACAGGCGGGGGCAATGAAAAACTGTTTTTT.

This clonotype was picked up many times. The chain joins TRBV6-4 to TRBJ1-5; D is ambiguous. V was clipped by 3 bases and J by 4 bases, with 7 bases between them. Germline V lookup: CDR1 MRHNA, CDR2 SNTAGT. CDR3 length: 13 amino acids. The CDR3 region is CASSERENQPQHF. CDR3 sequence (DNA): TGTGCCAGCAGTGAGAGGGAAAATCAGCCCCAGCATTTT.

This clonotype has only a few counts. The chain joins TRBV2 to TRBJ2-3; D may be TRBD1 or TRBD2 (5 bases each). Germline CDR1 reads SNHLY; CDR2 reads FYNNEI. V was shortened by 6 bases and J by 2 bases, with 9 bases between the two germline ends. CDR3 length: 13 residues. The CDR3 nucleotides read TGTGCCAGCAGGAGGGACCCCACAGATACGCAGTATTTT. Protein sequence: CASRRDPTDTQYF.